The clone carrying this T cell receptor beta chain was observed a handful of times. The sample is drawn from a study of T cells in Graves' hyperthyroidism and ophthalmopathy. Study information: At the time of initial diagnosis and before any treatment, peripheral blood was collected.

RNA transcripts provided the source from which TCR beta CDR3 regions were amplified. The HTBI primer set was used in a first-round RT-PCR of the TCR CDR3. One entry per CDR3 protein results from TCRdb running MiXCR on the multiplex PCR reads. The data contain 300,000 to 500,000 distinct CDR3 sequences, over 12% of them singletons. The CDR3 sequence is 14 residues long. Germline CDR1 DFQATT, CDR2 SNEGSKA (reference sequence). V gave up 8 bases and J gave up 4 bases, with 20 bases separating them. The sequence came from a man aged 45-65 years with Graves' ophthalmopathy. The sequenced sample consisted of blood. The rearrangement links TRBV20-1 to TRBJ1-2; the D gene is possibly TRBD1 (5 bases). The CDR3 DNA follows: TGCAGTTTCGGGGCAGGATCATCGATCTATGGCTACACCTTC. Translation: CSFGAGSSIYGYTF.